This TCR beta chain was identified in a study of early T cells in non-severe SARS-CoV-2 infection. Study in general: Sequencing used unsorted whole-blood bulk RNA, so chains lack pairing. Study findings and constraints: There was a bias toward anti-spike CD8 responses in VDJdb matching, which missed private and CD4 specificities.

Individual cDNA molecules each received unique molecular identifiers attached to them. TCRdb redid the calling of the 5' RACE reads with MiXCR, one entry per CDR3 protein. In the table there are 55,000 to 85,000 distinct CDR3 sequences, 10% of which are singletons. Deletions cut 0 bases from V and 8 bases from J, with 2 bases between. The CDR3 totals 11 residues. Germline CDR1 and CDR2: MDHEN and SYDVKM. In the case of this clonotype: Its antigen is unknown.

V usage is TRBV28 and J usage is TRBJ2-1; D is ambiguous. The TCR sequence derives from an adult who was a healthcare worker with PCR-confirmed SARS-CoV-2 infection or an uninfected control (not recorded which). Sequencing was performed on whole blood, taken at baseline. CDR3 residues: CASSLWDEQFF. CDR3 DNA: TGTGCCAGCAGTTTATGGGATGAGCAGTTCTTC.